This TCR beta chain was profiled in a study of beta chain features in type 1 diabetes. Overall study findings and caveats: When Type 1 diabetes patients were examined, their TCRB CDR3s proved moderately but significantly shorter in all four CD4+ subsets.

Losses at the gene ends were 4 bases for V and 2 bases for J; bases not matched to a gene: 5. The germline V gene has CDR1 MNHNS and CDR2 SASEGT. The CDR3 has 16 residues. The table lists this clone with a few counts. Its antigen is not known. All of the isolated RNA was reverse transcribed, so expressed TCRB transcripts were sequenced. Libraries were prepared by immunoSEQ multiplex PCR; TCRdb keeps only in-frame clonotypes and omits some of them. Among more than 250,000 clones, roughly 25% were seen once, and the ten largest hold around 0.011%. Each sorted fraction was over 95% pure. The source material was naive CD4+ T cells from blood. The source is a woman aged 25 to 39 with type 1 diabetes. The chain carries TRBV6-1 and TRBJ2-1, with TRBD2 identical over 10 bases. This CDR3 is CASSAPLAGAYNEQFF. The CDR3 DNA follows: TGTGCCAGCAGTGCCCCTCTAGCGGGGGCCTACAATGAGCAGTTCTTC.